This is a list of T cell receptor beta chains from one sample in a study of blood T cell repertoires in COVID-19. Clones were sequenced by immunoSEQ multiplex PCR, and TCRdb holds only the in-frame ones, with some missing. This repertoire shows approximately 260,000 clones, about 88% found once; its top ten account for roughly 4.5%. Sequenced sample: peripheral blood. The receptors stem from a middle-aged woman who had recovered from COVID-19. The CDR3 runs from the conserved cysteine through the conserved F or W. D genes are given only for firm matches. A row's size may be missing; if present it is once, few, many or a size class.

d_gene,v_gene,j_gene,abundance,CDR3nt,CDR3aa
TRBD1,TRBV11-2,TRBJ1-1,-,TGTGCCAGCAGCTCGGGACAGTTCATGAACACTGAAGCTTTCTTT,CASSSGQFMNTEAFF
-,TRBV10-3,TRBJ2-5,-,TGTGCCATCAGTGAATTGGGTGGCGGGGCCTACGAGACCCAGTACTTC,CAISELGGGAYETQYF
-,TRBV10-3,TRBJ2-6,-,TGTGCCATCAGTGAAGAACTCTCTGGGGCCAACGTCCTGACTTTC,CAISEELSGANVLTF
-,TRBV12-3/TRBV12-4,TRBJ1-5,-,TGTGCCAGCAGTTTAAGCGGTCAGCCCCAGCATTTT,CASSLSGQPQHF
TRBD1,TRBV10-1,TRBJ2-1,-,TGCGCCAGCAGTGAGAAGGCAGGGGGCTATCTGCCCCATGAGCAGTTCTTC,CASSEKAGGYLPHEQFF
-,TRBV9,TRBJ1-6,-,TGTGCCAGCAGCGTCTACCCCTCCTATAATTCACCCCTCCACTTT,CASSVYPSYNSPLHF
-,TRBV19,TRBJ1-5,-,TGTGCCAGTACATCCAGAGGCGGTCTCGATCAGCCCCAGCATTTT,CASTSRGGLDQPQHF
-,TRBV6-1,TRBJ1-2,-,TGTGCCAGCAGACCAGGGCCTCGGGCCTATGGCTACACCTTC,CASRPGPRAYGYTF
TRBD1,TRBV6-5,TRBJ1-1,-,TGTGCCAGCAGTTACTACTCAGGGGGCATTGAAGCTTTCTTT,CASSYYSGGIEAFF
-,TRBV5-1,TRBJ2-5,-,TGCGCCAGCAGCTTGCCGGGACTTGGAGAGACCCAGTACTTC,CASSLPGLGETQYF
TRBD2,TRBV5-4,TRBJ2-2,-,TGTGCCAGCAGCTCCTTAGCGGGGGACACCGGGGAGCTGTTTTTT,CASSSLAGDTGELFF
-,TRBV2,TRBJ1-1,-,TGTGCCGGACATACCACTGAAGCTTTCTTT,CAGHTTEAFF
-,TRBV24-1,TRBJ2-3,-,TGTGCCACCAGTGACCGGACAGTCACAGATACGCAGTATTTT,CATSDRTVTDTQYF
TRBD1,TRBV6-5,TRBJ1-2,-,TGTGCCAGCAGGGCCGGGACAGGGTATGGCTACACCTTC,CASRAGTGYGYTF
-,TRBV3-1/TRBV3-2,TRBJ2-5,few,TGTGCCAGCAGCCCAAGCACGGGGAAGACCCAGTACTTC,CASSPSTGKTQYF
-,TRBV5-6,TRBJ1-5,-,TGTGCCAGCAGCTTGGAAAGGGGCCCCCAGCATTTT,CASSLERGPQHF
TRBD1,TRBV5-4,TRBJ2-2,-,TGTGCCAGCAGCACGGTCTCCTCGACAGGGTTCGGGGAGCTGTTTTTT,CASSTVSSTGFGELFF
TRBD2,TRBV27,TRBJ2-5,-,TGTGCCAGCAGTCCTCAGCGGCTAGCGGGGGGCGTTAGGGAGACCCAGTACTTC,CASSPQRLAGGVRETQYF
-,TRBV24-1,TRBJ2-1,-,TGTGCCACCAGTGATCCCACCTACAATGAGCAGTTCTTC,CATSDPTYNEQFF
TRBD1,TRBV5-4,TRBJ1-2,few,TGTGCCAGCAGCTTGGGAGGACAGGGGGCATTTGATGGCTACACCTTC,CASSLGGQGAFDGYTF
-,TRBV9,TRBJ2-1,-,TGTGCCAGCAGCCCCCAGAGGGTCTTGAATGAGCAGTTCTTC,CASSPQRVLNEQFF
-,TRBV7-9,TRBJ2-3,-,TGTGCCAGCAGCCCCGGGTTGCGGGGTGGGACAGATACGCAGTATTTT,CASSPGLRGGTDTQYF
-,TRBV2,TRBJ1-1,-,TGTGCCAGCAGGGGCAGGGCCGGACCTGAAGCTTTCTTT,CASRGRAGPEAFF
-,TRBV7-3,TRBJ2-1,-,TGTGCCAGCAGCTTAAGTGGGGGGAACAATGAGCAGTTCTTC,CASSLSGGNNEQFF
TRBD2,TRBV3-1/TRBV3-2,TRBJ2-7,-,TGTGCCAGCAGCCACAGACCGGGACTAGCGGTCTTCGAGCAGTACTTC,CASSHRPGLAVFEQYF
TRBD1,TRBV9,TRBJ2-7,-,TGTGCCAGCAGCGTAGGGGCGACAGGGCCCTACGAGCAGTACTTC,CASSVGATGPYEQYF
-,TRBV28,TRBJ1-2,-,TGTGCCAGCAGTTTAATGGTCTTAGCTAACTATGGCTACACCTTC,CASSLMVLANYGYTF
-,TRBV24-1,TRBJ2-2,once,TGTGCCACCAGTGATTTTCACGGGGAGCTGTTTTTT,CATSDFHGELFF
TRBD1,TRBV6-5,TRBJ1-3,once,TGTGCCAGCAGCCCGGGACAGGAAAACACCATATATTTT,CASSPGQENTIYF
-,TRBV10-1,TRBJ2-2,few,TGCGCCACTGGGTGGGGGCACACCGGGGAGCTGTTTTTT,CATGWGHTGELFF
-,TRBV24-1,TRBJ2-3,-,TGTGCCACCAGTGATTTGACAGGGACCGATACGCAGTATTTT,CATSDLTGTDTQYF
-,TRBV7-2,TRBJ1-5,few,TGTGCCAGCAGCTTAACAAGGGGTAGCAATCAGCCCCAGCATTTT,CASSLTRGSNQPQHF
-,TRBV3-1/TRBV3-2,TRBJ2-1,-,TGTGCCAGCAGCCAAGAGTTGAGTGTTTACAATGAGCAGTTCTTC,CASSQELSVYNEQFF
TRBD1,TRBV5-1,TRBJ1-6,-,TGCGCCAGCACAACACATGGACAGGGGAATAATTCACCCCTCCACTTT,CASTTHGQGNNSPLHF
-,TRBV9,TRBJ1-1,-,TGTGCCAGCAGCGTATCCCACATGAACACTGAAGCTTTCTTT,CASSVSHMNTEAFF
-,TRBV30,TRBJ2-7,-,TGTGCCTGGAGTTCCGGGACTGTAAACTACGAGCAGTACTTC,CAWSSGTVNYEQYF
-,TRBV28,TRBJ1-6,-,TGTGCCAGCAGTCTCGGGGGGGCCGGATCACCCCTCCACTTT,CASSLGGAGSPLHF
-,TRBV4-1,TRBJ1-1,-,TGCGCCAGCAGCCTGAATTGGGCCGTATTGAACACTGAAGCTTTCTTT,CASSLNWAVLNTEAFF
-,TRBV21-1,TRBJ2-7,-,TGTGCCAGCAGCACAAGCGGGGACGAGCAGTACTTC,CASSTSGDEQYF
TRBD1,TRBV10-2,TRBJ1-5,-,TGCGCCAGCAGTGAGTCCTGGGGACAGGGCCTCAATCAGCCCCAGCATTTT,CASSESWGQGLNQPQHF
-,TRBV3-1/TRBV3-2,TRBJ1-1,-,TGTGCCAGCAGCCAAGGAGACAGGAACACTGAAGCTTTCTTT,CASSQGDRNTEAFF